These T cell receptor beta chains were read from a single sample in a study of T cell repertoires in cytomegalovirus infection. Using its own MiXCR run on the reads, TCRdb lists one record per CDR3 protein. The sample lists roughly 920,000 distinct CDR3 sequences, less than 40% occurring once. Their antigen targets remain unknown. Sequenced here: cultured CD8+ T cells from PBMCs, sampled from culture after CMV antigen stimulation. All receptors come from a human donor in good health (CMV status not recorded). Some clones in this sample may be carry-over from other donors' samples. Both conserved end residues are part of each CDR3. The D gene is left open where the match is weak. Clone size is not always given. Where it is, it says once, few, many or a class for expanded clones.

j_call v_call clone_size d_call cdr3_aa cdr3_nt
TRBJ1-2 TRBV7-2 few . CASSLLQGASYGYTF TGTGCCAGCAGCTTACTCCAGGGAGCTTCCTATGGCTACACCTTC
TRBJ1-4 TRBV28 . . CASSFPIDGDEKLFF TGTGCCAGCAGTTTTCCGATCGACGGTGATGAAAAACTGTTTTTT
TRBJ2-7 TRBV20-1 . TRBD1 CSAREGTGTDPYEQYF TGCAGTGCTAGAGAAGGAACCGGGACAGACCCTTACGAGCAGTACTTC
TRBJ2-1 TRBV14 . . CASSQDLGGDYNEQFF TGTGCCAGCAGCCAAGATTTAGGCGGGGACTACAATGAGCAGTTCTTC
TRBJ1-6 TRBV12-3/TRBV12-4 . TRBD1 CASSPGQGGLPLHF TGTGCCAGCAGTCCGGGACAGGGAGGGTTACCCCTCCACTTT
TRBJ2-1 TRBV15 . . CATRALSHRESYNEQFF TGTGCCACCAGAGCCCTTTCCCACAGGGAATCCTACAATGAGCAGTTCTTC
TRBJ2-7 TRBV10-3 . . CAINGGGPHYEQYF TGTGCCATCAATGGAGGGGGGCCCCACTACGAGCAGTACTTC
TRBJ1-5 TRBV7-8 few . CASSPWTGNQPQHF TGTGCCAGCAGCCCATGGACAGGCAATCAGCCCCAGCATTTT
TRBJ1-6 TRBV24-1 once TRBD1 CATSDPRQGEGSPLHF TGTGCCACCAGTGACCCTCGACAGGGGGAGGGGTCACCCCTCCACTTT
TRBJ1-1 TRBV6-2/TRBV6-3 many TRBD1 CARNETGNGTEAFF TGTGCCAGGAATGAGACAGGGAACGGCACTGAAGCTTTCTTT
TRBJ2-5 TRBV6-2/TRBV6-3 few . CASSYSGGEVETQYF TGTGCCAGCAGTTACAGTGGAGGGGAGGTGGAGACCCAGTACTTC
TRBJ1-1 TRBV28 few . CASSDIGGDTEAFF TGTGCCAGCAGTGATATTGGGGGGGACACTGAAGCTTTCTTT
TRBJ2-3 TRBV6-5 once . CASSYRLADTQYF TGTGCCAGCAGTTACCGTTTGGCAGATACGCAGTATTTT
TRBJ1-5 TRBV7-9 many TRBD1 CASSTGQGGNQPQHF TGTGCCAGCAGCACGGGACAGGGAGGCAATCAGCCCCAGCATTTT
TRBJ1-6 TRBV19 . . CASSGWATNSPLHF TGTGCCAGTAGTGGTTGGGCGACTAATTCACCCCTCCACTTT
TRBJ2-1 TRBV7-9 many . CASSLVDSNSYNEQFF TGTGCCAGCAGCTTAGTCGACTCCAACTCCTACAATGAGCAGTTCTTC
TRBJ1-3 TRBV6-9 few . CASTQRSGNTIYF TGTGCCAGCACTCAGCGCTCTGGAAACACCATATATTTT
TRBJ2-2 TRBV7-3 few TRBD2 CASSLRGGAGELFF TGTGCCAGCAGCCTACGTGGGGGGGCCGGGGAGCTGTTTTTT
TRBJ1-1 TRBV4-1 . . CANSRGGHTEAFF TGCGCCAACAGTCGGGGAGGTCACACTGAAGCTTTCTTT
TRBJ2-5 TRBV7-9 few TRBD1 CASSSAFTGVGETQYF TGTGCCAGCAGCTCCGCGTTCACAGGGGTGGGAGAGACCCAGTACTTC
TRBJ1-5 TRBV6-5 . . CASRAGGHQPQHF TGTGCCAGCAGGGCCGGGGGGCATCAGCCCCAGCATTTT
TRBJ2-2 TRBV27 . . CASSLSVGTANTGELFF TGTGCCAGCAGTTTATCTGTAGGGACCGCGAACACCGGGGAGCTGTTTTTT
TRBJ2-5 TRBV9 . TRBD1 CASSATGTGATQETQYF TGTGCCAGCAGCGCAACCGGGACAGGGGCAACTCAAGAGACCCAGTACTTC
TRBJ2-2 TRBV5-4 few TRBD2 CASSNGLAGANTGELFF TGTGCCAGCAGTAACGGACTAGCGGGGGCGAACACCGGGGAGCTGTTTTTT
TRBJ2-2 TRBV6-5 few . CASSYSIQFSTNTGELFF TGTGCCAGCAGTTACTCGATACAGTTCAGTACTAACACCGGGGAGCTGTTTTTT
TRBJ2-1 TRBV4-3 . . CASSQGTVNEQFF TGCGCCAGCAGCCAAGGGACAGTAAATGAGCAGTTCTTC
TRBJ2-7 TRBV7-6 few TRBD1 CASNAPGGYEQYF TGTGCCAGCAACGCACCAGGGGGCTACGAGCAGTACTTC
TRBJ1-2 TRBV28 many . CASSLKISGVSYGYTF TGTGCCAGCAGTTTAAAGATATCAGGGGTATCCTATGGCTACACCTTC